Following are 18 T cell receptor beta chains from one sample sequenced in a study of blood T cells in healthy people across ages. Sample-barcoded 5' priming and a J-beta primer mix drove a second PCR of roughly 7 to 11 cycles. One entry per CDR3 protein, called by TCRdb with MiXCR from the 5' RACE reads. The repertoire includes hundreds of thousands of distinct CDR3 sequences, 20% to 25% of them detected once, and 3.5% to 4% sits in the top ten. The sequenced sample consisted of blood. The receptors shown here come from a man between 65 and 85 years old in good health.

This clonotype was counted between two and nine times. The chain has TRBV9 and TRBJ2-7, with D possibly being TRBD2 (6 bases). Germline values: CDR1 SGDLS, CDR2 YYNGEE. Trimming removed 0 bases at V and 5 bases at J, with 9 bases between. The CDR3 length is 13 residues. This CDR3 is CASSVGGNDEQYF. The CDR3 DNA reads as TGTGCCAGCAGCGTAGGCGGGAACGACGAGCAGTACTTC.

The CDR3 loop is CASSREWNTEAFF. The CDR3 region has the DNA TGTGCCAGCTCGCGGGAGTGGAACACTGAAGCTTTCTTT. V and J are TRBV18 and TRBJ1-1; D is unresolved. Trimming left V 6 bases short and J 1 base short, with 9 bases between. CDR1 KGHSH and CDR2 LQKENI come from the germline V gene. CDR3 length: 13 amino acids.

The chain recombines TRBV2 with TRBJ1-1; D not resolved. V shed 7 bases and J shed 2 bases, with 14 bases lying between them. The CDR3 runs to 14 residues. Germline assignment: CDR1 SNHLY and CDR2 FYNNEI. The CDR3 DNA sequence: TGTGCCAGCAATCTTAACATGGGCAACACTGAAGCTTTCTTT. It specifies CASNLNMGNTEAFF.

This clonotype was picked up a small number of times. A read error may produce the germline difference seen at one junction end. The rearrangement joins TRBV15 to TRBJ2-7; 12 bases agree with TRBD2. The closer fit of TRBJ2-1 to the DNA end suggests the J call may be wrong. The CDR3 totals 18 residues. CDR1 LNHNV and CDR2 YYDKDF come from the germline V gene (reference sequence). This chain's CDR3 is CATSRAPPGLAGYSEQFF. The CDR3 region has the DNA TGTGCCACCAGCAGAGCACCTCCGGGACTAGCGGGCTACAGTGAGCAGTTCTTC.

About this clonotype: The CDR3 ends on some other residue instead of the conserved phenylalanine or tryptophan, so this is likely a read error. The chain uses TRBV10-3 and TRBJ2-7; D is perhaps TRBD1 (5 bases). CDR1 and CDR2 (germline): ENHRY, SYGVKD. The CDR3 sequence is 12 residues long. The V and J ends lost 6 bases and 2 bases respectively, with 8 bases between them. In DNA, the CDR3 is TGTGCCATCAGGGACACCACCTACGAGCAGTACTCC. This encodes CAIRDTTYEQYS.

A word on this clonotype: A read error may produce the germline difference seen at one junction end. The V and J genes are TRBV6-5 and TRBJ2-1; 7 positions match TRBD2. CDR3 length: 17 amino acids. CDR1 and CDR2 (germline): MNHEY, SVGAGI. The CDR3 sequence: CASSYSGGFGIYNERFF. The CDR3 DNA sequence: TGTGCCAGCAGTTACTCGGGGGGGTTCGGGATCTACAATGAGCGGTTCTTC.

The table lists this clonotype with a few counts. This rearrangement joins TRBV20-1 to TRBJ2-7; unclear D gene. Germline loops: CDR1 DFQATT, CDR2 SNEGSKA (reference sequence). CDR3 length: 15 residues. V was cut by 7 bases and J by 0 bases, with 19 bases left in between. As DNA, the CDR3 is TGCAGTGTCACCAATTGGCGTTCGAGCTCCTACGAGCAGTACTTC. Its protein is CSVTNWRSSSYEQYF.

This clonotype was found a few times. The chain couples TRBV7-8 to TRBJ1-4; tentative D call: TRBD1 (5 bases). In germline, CDR1 is SGHVS, CDR2 FQNEAQ. With 5 bases removed from V and 8 bases from J, the gap between germline ends came to 15 bases. The CDR3 is 14 amino acids. The CDR3 DNA reads TGTGCCAGCAGCCCGGGACCTTTTGCGGAAAAACTGTTTTTT. It translates to CASSPGPFAEKLFF. Complete variable domain (other parts from reference TRBV7-8 and TRBJ1-4): GAGVSQSPRYKVAKRGQDVALRCDPISGHVSLFWYQQALGQGPEFLTYFQNEAQLDKSGLPSDRFFAERPEGSVSTLKIQRTQQEDSAVYLCASSPGPFAEKLFFGSGTQLSVL.

The V call is TRBV20-1, the J call TRBJ2-1, with TRBD2 identical over 9 bases. The V and J ends lost 3 bases and 0 bases, in that order; junction bases with no gene match: 9. The CDR3 has 17 amino acids. Germline V lookup: CDR1 DFQATT, CDR2 SNEGSKA (reference sequence). CDR3 nucleotides: TGCAGTGCTAGGTCCGCGGGAGGGCCCGTCTCCTACAATGAGCAGTTCTTC. Residues: CSARSAGGPVSYNEQFF.

A note on this clonotype: A read error is possible here, since a much larger clone lies one base away. The J gene is TRBJ2-1, the V gene TRBV10-3, with a tentative D call TRBD1 (6 bases). The V and J ends lost 8 bases and 3 bases respectively, with 11 bases between them. Germline-derived CDR1 and CDR2 are ENHRY and SYGVKD. There are 13 residues in the CDR3. CDR3 amino acids: CAIPPGDYNEQFF. The CDR3 region has the DNA TGTGCCATCCCCCCAGGGGACTACAATGAGCAGTTCTTC.

This chain joins TRBV11-2 and TRBJ2-1, with 9 bases identical to TRBD2. With 5 bases clipped from V and 6 bases from J, the junction kept 8 bases outside the gene matches. The V gene's germline CDR1 is SGHAT and CDR2 FQNNGV. This CDR3 spans 15 amino acids. The CDR3: CASSPQRTSANEQFF. The DNA for the CDR3 is TGTGCCAGCAGCCCACAGCGGACTAGCGCCAATGAGCAGTTCTTC.

This chain uses TRBV5-1 with TRBJ1-4; no clear D. Trimming removed 7 bases from V and 6 bases from J, with 10 bases in between. Per the germline V gene, CDR1 is SGHRS and CDR2 is YFSETQ. This CDR3 spans 12 amino acids. The CDR3 sequence is CASRGVDEKLFF. DNA of the CDR3: TGCGCCAGCCGAGGAGTAGATGAAAAACTGTTTTTT.

This sequence joins TRBV7-9 and TRBJ1-4; no clear D gene. The CDR3 is 14 amino acids. Germline values: CDR1 SEHNR, CDR2 FQNEAQ (reference sequence). V was trimmed by 5 bases and J by 8 bases, leaving 15 bases between them. The CDR3 region is CASSHGQVGEKLFF. For the CDR3, the DNA is TGTGCCAGCAGCCATGGGCAGGTTGGGGAAAAACTGTTTTTT. The whole variable domain, filled in from reference TRBV7-9 and TRBJ1-4, reads DTGVSQNPRHKITKRGQNVTFRCDPISEHNRLYWYRQTLGQGPEFLTYFQNEAQLEKSRLLSDRFSAERPKGSFSTLEIQRTEQGDSAMYLCASSHGQVGEKLFFGSGTQLSVL.

This clonotype was found many times. V is TRBV14 and J is TRBJ2-5; D is perhaps TRBD1 or TRBD2 (5 bases each). The CDR3 is made up of 13 amino acids. V shed 1 base and J shed 5 bases, with 8 bases lying between them. CDR1 SGHDN and CDR2 FVKESK come from the germline V gene. CDR3 in DNA: TGTGCCAGCAGCCAAGTGGGACGGGAGACCCAGTACTTC. Residues: CASSQVGRETQYF.

A few counts support this clonotype. The chain recombines TRBV25-1 with TRBJ2-2, with D perhaps TRBD1 (5 bases). Germline values: CDR1 MGHDK, CDR2 SYGVNS. The CDR3 has 16 amino acids. Trimming removed 7 bases at V and 5 bases at J, with 20 bases between. The CDR3 sequence is CASTSNLPGLTGELFF. Written as DNA, the CDR3 is TGTGCCAGCACCTCCAACCTGCCAGGGCTAACCGGGGAGCTGTTTTTT.

This clonotype was seen many times. The genes are TRBV25-1 and TRBJ1-1; TRBD1 might be the D (5 bases). The CDR3 loop spans 14 amino acids. CDR1 and CDR2 from the germline V gene are MGHDK and SYGVNS. V was shortened by 4 bases and J by 4 bases, with 13 bases between the two germline ends. The chain's CDR3 is CASSGGLLGTEAFF. The DNA for the CDR3 is TGTGCCAGCAGTGGGGGACTCCTGGGCACTGAAGCTTTCTTT.

This clonotype was counted between two and nine times. This rearrangement joins TRBV24-1 to TRBJ2-1; 10 bases match TRBD2. The CDR3 is 18 amino acids. The ends lost 8 bases at V and 8 bases at J; junction bases unmatched: 20. Per the germline V gene, CDR1 is KGHDR and CDR2 is SFDVKD. CDR3 bases: TGTGCCACCAAACCTGCAACCTACCACAGCGGGAGGGCCGATGAGCAGTTCTTC. Protein product: CATKPATYHSGRADEQFF.

The chain combines TRBV29-1 with TRBJ2-5, with no clear D. V lost 3 bases and J lost 4, with 15 bases in between. The CDR3 has 14 amino acids. The V gene's germline CDR1 is SQVTM and CDR2 ANQGSEA. CDR3 sequence reads: CSVEAVKLGETQYF. The CDR3 nucleotides are TGCAGCGTTGAGGCGGTAAAACTCGGAGAGACCCAGTACTTC.